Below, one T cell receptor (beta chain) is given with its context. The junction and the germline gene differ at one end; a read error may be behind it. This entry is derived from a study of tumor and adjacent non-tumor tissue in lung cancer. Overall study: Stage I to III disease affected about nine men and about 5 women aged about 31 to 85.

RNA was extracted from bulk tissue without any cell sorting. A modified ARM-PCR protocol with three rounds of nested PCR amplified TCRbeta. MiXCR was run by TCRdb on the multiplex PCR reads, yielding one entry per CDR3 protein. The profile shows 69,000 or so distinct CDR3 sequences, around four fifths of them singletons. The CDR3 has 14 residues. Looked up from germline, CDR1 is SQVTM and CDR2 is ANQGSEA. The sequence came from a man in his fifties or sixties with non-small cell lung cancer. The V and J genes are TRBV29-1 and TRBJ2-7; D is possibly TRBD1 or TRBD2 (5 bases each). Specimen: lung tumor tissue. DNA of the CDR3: TGCATCGTCTGTCCCATCGGGGCTTCCTACGACCAGTACTTC. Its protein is CIVCPIGASYDQYF.